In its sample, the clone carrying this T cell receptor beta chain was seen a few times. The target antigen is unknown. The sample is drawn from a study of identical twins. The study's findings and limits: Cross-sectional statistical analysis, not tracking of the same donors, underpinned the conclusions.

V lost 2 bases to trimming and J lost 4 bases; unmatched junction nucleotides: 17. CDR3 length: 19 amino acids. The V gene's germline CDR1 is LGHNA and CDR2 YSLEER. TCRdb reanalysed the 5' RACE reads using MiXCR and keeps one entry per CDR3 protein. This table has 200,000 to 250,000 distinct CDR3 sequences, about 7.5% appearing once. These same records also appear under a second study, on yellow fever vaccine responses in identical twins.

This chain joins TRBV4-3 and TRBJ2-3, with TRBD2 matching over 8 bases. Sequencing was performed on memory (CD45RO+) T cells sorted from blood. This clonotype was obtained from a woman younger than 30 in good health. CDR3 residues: CASSQHLPFSGIHADTQYF. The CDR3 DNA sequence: TGCGCCAGCAGCCAACACCTACCATTTAGCGGGATCCATGCAGATACGCAGTATTTT.